One and the same sample provided the 3 T cell receptor beta chains below, sequenced in a study of beta chain features in type 1 diabetes. The sequenced template was cDNA made from the entire isolated RNA. This table comes from immunoSEQ multiplex PCR, and its TCRdb copy is limited to in-frame clones, with some not included. The table includes about 250,000 clones, over 12% detected once. Sequencing input: naive CD4+ T cells from blood. All receptors come from a woman aged 40 to 50 in good health.

This clone was seen a handful of times. V usage is TRBV2 and J usage is TRBJ2-3; no definite D call. The V gene's germline CDR1 is SNHLY and CDR2 FYNNEI. The length of the CDR3 is 12 residues. The germline V and J ends were trimmed by 0 bases and 7 bases, with 5 bases remaining between them. CDR3 protein: CASSEAINTQYF. The CDR3 DNA reads TGTGCCAGCAGTGAAGCTATAAATACGCAGTATTTT.

The chain uses TRBV13 and TRBJ1-6; a weak D match, TRBD1 (5 bases). The V end lost 4 bases, the J end lost 0 bases, and 22 bases lay between the germline ends. Germline V CDR1 and CDR2: PRHDT, FYEKMQ (reference sequence). This CDR3 has 20 residues. CDR3 coding DNA: TGTGCCAGCAGCTCACTGTCGGACACGCGAAAAAGCTCCTATAATTCACCCCTCCACTTT. Translated, it gives CASSSLSDTRKSSYNSPLHF.

This chain joins TRBV4-3 and TRBJ1-2; maybe TRBD1 (6 bases). Germline values: CDR1 LGHNA, CDR2 YSLEER. V was clipped by 1 base and J by 8 bases, with 14 bases between them. The CDR3 loop spans 14 amino acids. The CDR3 DNA is TGCGCCAGCAGCCAAGTCGTTGGACAGTTGGGCTACACCTTC. Translation: CASSQVVGQLGYTF.